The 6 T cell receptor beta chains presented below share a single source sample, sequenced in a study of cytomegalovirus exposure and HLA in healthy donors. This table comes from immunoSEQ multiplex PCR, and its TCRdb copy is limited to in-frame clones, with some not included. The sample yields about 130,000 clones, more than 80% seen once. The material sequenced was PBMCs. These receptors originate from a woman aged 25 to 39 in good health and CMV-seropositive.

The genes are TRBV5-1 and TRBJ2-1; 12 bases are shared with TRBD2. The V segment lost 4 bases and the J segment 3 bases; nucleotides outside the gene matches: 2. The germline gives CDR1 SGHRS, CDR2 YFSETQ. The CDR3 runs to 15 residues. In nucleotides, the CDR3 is TGCGCCAGCAGCCGGACTAGCGGGGACTACAATGAGCAGTTCTTC. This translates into CASSRTSGDYNEQFF.

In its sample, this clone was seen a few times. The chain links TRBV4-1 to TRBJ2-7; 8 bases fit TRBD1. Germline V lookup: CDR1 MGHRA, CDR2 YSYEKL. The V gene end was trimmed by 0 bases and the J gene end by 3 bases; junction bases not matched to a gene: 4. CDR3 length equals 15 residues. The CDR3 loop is CASSQDRDRYYEQYF. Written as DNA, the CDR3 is TGCGCCAGCAGCCAAGACCGGGACAGGTACTACGAGCAGTACTTC.

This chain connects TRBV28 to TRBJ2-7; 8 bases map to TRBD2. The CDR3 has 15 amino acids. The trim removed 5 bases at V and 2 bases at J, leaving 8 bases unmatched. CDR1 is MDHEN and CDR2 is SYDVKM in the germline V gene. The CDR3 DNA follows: TGTGCCAGCAGTCCACCGGGACTAGACGCCTACGAGCAGTACTTC. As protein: CASSPPGLDAYEQYF.

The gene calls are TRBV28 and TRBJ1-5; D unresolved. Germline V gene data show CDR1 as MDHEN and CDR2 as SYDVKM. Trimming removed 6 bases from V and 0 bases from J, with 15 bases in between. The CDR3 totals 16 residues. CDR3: CASSHQSGYSNQPQHF. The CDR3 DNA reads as TGTGCCAGCAGCCACCAGTCGGGTTATAGCAATCAGCCCCAGCATTTT.

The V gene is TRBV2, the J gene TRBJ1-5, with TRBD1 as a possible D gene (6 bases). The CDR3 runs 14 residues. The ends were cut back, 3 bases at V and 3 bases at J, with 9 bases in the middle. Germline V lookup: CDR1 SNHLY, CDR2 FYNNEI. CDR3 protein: CASSDRGINQPQHF. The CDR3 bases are TGTGCCAGCAGTGACAGGGGTATCAATCAGCCCCAGCATTTT.

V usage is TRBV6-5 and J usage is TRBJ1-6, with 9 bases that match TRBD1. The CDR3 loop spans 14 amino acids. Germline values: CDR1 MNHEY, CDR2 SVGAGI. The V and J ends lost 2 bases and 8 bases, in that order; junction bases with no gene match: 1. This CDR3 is CASSYGTGYSPLHF. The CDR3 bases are TGTGCCAGCAGTTACGGGACAGGGTATTCACCCCTCCACTTT.